Presented here are 23 T cell receptor beta chains from one specimen sequenced in a study of regulatory T cells in long-lasting Graves disease. Indicated time point: newly diagnosed GD, antithyroid drugs for less than 3 months. From PBMCs, RNA was extracted and then used to make the TCR library. For TCR beta, libraries came from iRepertoire HTBI primers and Arm-PCR of CDR3 regions. MiXCR, applied by TCRdb to the multiplex PCR reads, yields one record per CDR3 protein. The repertoire holds 350,000 to 450,000 distinct CDR3 sequences, 15% seen once, with 16% in the top ten. The same data also went into a second study, on T cells in Graves' hyperthyroidism and ophthalmopathy.

The sample in question was peripheral blood mononuclear cells (PBMCs), obtained at new diagnosis, from a patient treated with antithyroid drugs. The receptors stem from a woman aged 25 to 39 with Graves disease.

A few counts support this clonotype. This chain connects TRBV14 to TRBJ1-5; the D is unclear. This CDR3 is built from 15 residues. Germline loops: CDR1 SGHDN, CDR2 FVKESK. V was cut by 1 base and J by 3 bases, with 10 bases left in between. The CDR3 region is CASSQGGAFNQPQHF. Written as DNA, the CDR3 is TGTGCCAGCAGCCAAGGGGGTGCGTTCAATCAGCCCCAGCATTTT.

This clonotype was counted between two and nine times. The chain combines TRBV19 with TRBJ2-3, with TRBD2 identical over 16 bases. The germline V gene encodes CDR1 LNHDA and CDR2 SQIVND (reference sequence). The length of the CDR3 is 21 residues. Trimming at V came to 2 bases and at J to 5 bases, leaving 16 bases not matched to a gene. CDR3 region: CASSIRHPGLAGGQPGDTQYF. The CDR3, as DNA: TGTGCCAGTAGTATACGGCATCCGGGACTAGCGGGAGGGCAGCCCGGAGATACGCAGTATTTT.

This clonotype occurred a few times. The CDR3 DNA reads TGTGCCAGCAGCGGCGGAAGCGCCCCATACAATGAGCAGTTCTTC. This encodes CASSGGSAPYNEQFF. The chain has TRBV9 and TRBJ2-1; D remains ambiguous. Germline lookup yields CDR1 SGDLS and CDR2 YYNGEE. The CDR3 is 15 amino acids. Trimming took off 3 bases at V and 4 bases at J, with 14 bases between the two ends.

The table lists this clonotype with a count of one. The chain joins TRBV7-3 to TRBJ1-3, with D unclear. The CDR3 totals 16 residues. Germline values: CDR1 SGHTA, CDR2 FQGTGA. V was trimmed by 6 bases and J by 0 bases, leaving 15 bases between them. The CDR3 region has the DNA TGTGCCAGCAGAGTCAAGGACGGAGGCTCTGGAAACACCATATATTTT. Amino acids: CASRVKDGGSGNTIYF.

This clonotype was observed at least ten times. The chain employs TRBV27 and TRBJ1-5; weak D call: TRBD1 (5 bases). The CDR3 extends over 15 amino acids. The V end was cut by 6 bases, the J end by 0 bases, with 12 bases between. CDR1 and CDR2 from the germline V gene are MNHEY and SMNVEV (reference sequence). In DNA form, the CDR3 reads TGTGCCAGCAGCCCCGACAGATATAGCAATCAGCCCCAGCATTTT. Translated: CASSPDRYSNQPQHF.

This clonotype has a count of ten or more. The chain joins TRBV6-1 to TRBJ2-5; 7 bases align to TRBD2. The CDR3 runs 17 residues. V shed 6 bases, J shed 2 bases, and the junction held 15 bases outside the gene matches. CDR1 and CDR2 (germline): MNHNS, SASEGT. The chain's CDR3 is CASSSGRRGGNQETQYF. CDR3 DNA: TGTGCCAGCAGCTCCGGGAGGAGGGGTGGGAATCAAGAGACCCAGTACTTC.

This clonotype was recorded many times. The chain has TRBV3-1 and TRBJ2-7; possibly TRBD2 for D (5 bases). Germline V gives CDR1 LGHDT, CDR2 YNNKEL (reference sequence). The CDR3 has 15 residues. With 1 base removed from V and 2 bases from J, the gap between germline ends came to 12 bases. CDR3 nucleotides: TGTGCCAGCAGCCAAGTTAGGACTGGCCCCTACGAGCAGTACTTC. Translation: CASSQVRTGPYEQYF.

This clonotype was counted ten times or more. The CDR3 protein is CASSSPGRLPGTQYF. The CDR3, as DNA: TGTGCCAGCAGTTCCCCCGGTAGACTCCCCGGTACGCAGTATTTT. The chain uses TRBV12-3 or TRBV12-4 and TRBJ2-3, with D unresolved. V dropped 4 bases and J dropped 8 bases, with 19 bases sitting between them. The CDR3 covers 15 residues.

The rearrangement links TRBV29-1 to TRBJ2-7; D gene unclear. In germline, CDR1 is SQVTM, CDR2 ANQGSEA. Trimming shortened V by 0 bases and J by 6 bases, and 12 bases separated the two germline ends. The CDR3 spans 13 residues. The CDR3 sequence is CSVEDSVSLEQYF. DNA for the CDR3: TGCAGCGTTGAAGATTCCGTCTCCCTCGAGCAGTACTTC.

This clonotype was detected many times. The rearrangement uses TRBV20-1 and TRBJ2-5; 11 nucleotides align to TRBD2. The CDR3 runs to 17 residues. Trimming cost V 0 bases and J 0 bases; bases outside gene matches: 6. Germline lookup yields CDR1 DFQATT and CDR2 SNEGSKA (reference sequence). The CDR3, as DNA: TGCAGTGCTAGAGATCTAGCGGGAGGATCGTACCAAGAGACCCAGTACTTC. Residues: CSARDLAGGSYQETQYF.

This clonotype was picked up many times. In nucleotides, the CDR3 is TGCAGCGTTGGGGGAAGGGAAGACGACCCCACAGATACGCAGTATTTT. Translation gives CSVGGREDDPTDTQYF. The chain carries TRBV29-1 and TRBJ2-3; D is ambiguous. The V end was cut by 4 bases, the J end by 2 bases, with 19 bases between. This CDR3 has 16 amino acids. From germline, CDR1 is SQVTM and CDR2 ANQGSEA.

This clonotype has only a few counts. The CDR3 sequence: CASREGDTHTDTQYF. The CDR3 DNA sequence: TGTGCCAGCAGGGAGGGGGACACCCACACAGATACGCAGTATTTT. This sequence joins TRBV2 and TRBJ2-3, with D perhaps given as TRBD1 or TRBD2 (6 bases each). Germline CDR1 is SNHLY and CDR2 is FYNNEI. The V end lost 6 bases, the J end lost 2 bases, and 15 bases lay between the germline ends. The CDR3 loop spans 15 amino acids.

The V call is TRBV19, the J call TRBJ2-3, with 9 bases identical to TRBD1. The CDR3 is made up of 14 amino acids. CDR1 is LNHDA, CDR2 SQIVND, per germline (reference sequence). The V and J ends lost 5 bases and 3 bases, in that order; junction bases with no gene match: 3. CDR3 sequence: CASSHDRGTDTQYF. For the CDR3, the DNA is TGTGCCAGTAGTCATGACAGGGGGACAGATACGCAGTATTTT.

At least ten counts were recorded for this clonotype. The gene calls are TRBV12-3 or TRBV12-4 and TRBJ2-3, with D unresolved. The CDR3 length is 14 residues. V lost 3 bases to trimming and J lost 6 bases, with 13 bases between them. CDR3 in amino acids: CASSFIGPTDTQYF. In DNA, the CDR3 is TGTGCCAGCAGTTTTATAGGACCCACGGATACGCAGTATTTT.

The chain employs TRBV10-2 and TRBJ1-1; D may be TRBD1 (5 bases). The CDR3 contains 12 residues. The germline V gene encodes CDR1 WSHSY and CDR2 SAAADI. The V and J ends lost 6 bases and 9 bases respectively, with 14 bases between them. The CDR3 protein is CASREGGAKAFF. CDR3 nucleotide sequence: TGCGCCAGCAGGGAGGGTGGGGCAAAAGCTTTCTTT.

This clonotype was observed a handful of times. The J gene is TRBJ2-7, the V gene TRBV10-3; D is unclear. The CDR3 has 12 amino acids. The germline CDR1 and CDR2 sequences are ENHRY and SYGVKD. The V and J ends lost 4 bases and 9 bases respectively, with 13 bases between them. The CDR3 region is CAISGLENVQYF. DNA for the CDR3: TGTGCCATCAGTGGCCTAGAGAATGTGCAGTACTTC.

This clonotype was picked up many times. This chain connects TRBV7-3 to TRBJ2-1; 8 bases line up with TRBD2. Germline CDR1 reads SGHTA; CDR2 reads FQGTGA. The CDR3 runs 20 residues. J gave up 0 bases and V 5 bases, and 18 bases lay outside the gene matches. The CDR3, as DNA: TGTGCCAGCAGCCCCCAACTAGCGGACCCTTTAACGAGCTCCTACAATGAGCAGTTCTTC. The encoded protein is CASSPQLADPLTSSYNEQFF.

To note about this clonotype: A much larger clone lies one base from this, so it may be a read error. The conserved phenylalanine or tryptophan normally closing the CDR3 is absent here, so this likely arose from a read error. This rearrangement joins TRBV12-3 or TRBV12-4 to TRBJ2-1; TRBD2 agrees at 10 bases. V was clipped by 2 bases and J by 7 bases; unmatched bases: 2. The CDR3 covers 14 residues. The CDR3 spells CASSLLAGENEQFS. CDR3 in DNA: TGTGCCAGCAGTTTACTAGCGGGAGAGAATGAGCAGTTCTCC.

This clonotype has ten or more counts. The rearrangement uses TRBV2 and TRBJ2-3, with 11 bases that match TRBD2. J was trimmed by 11 bases and V by 6 bases; bases with no gene match: 13. In germline, CDR1 is SNHLY, CDR2 FYNNEI. The CDR3 is 15 residues long. The CDR3 DNA reads as TGTGCCAGCAGGGTTACTAGCGGGAGTGGGGTTTGGCAGTATTTT. Amino acid sequence: CASRVTSGSGVWQYF.

This clonotype was detected ten times or more. The V gene is TRBV5-5, the J gene TRBJ2-3; 7 bases line up with TRBD1. Germline CDR1 and CDR2: SGHKS and YYEKEE (reference sequence). Trimming removed 0 bases from V and 1 base from J; junction bases left unmatched: 2. The CDR3 loop spans 15 amino acids. The CDR3 here is CASSLGDSRTDTQYF. In DNA form, the CDR3 reads TGTGCCAGCAGCTTGGGGGACAGTCGCACAGATACGCAGTATTTT.

This clonotype came up a few times. The rearrangement links TRBV9 to TRBJ2-7; 10 positions agree with TRBD2. CDR3 length: 15 residues. V shed 4 bases, J shed 4 bases, and the junction held 8 bases outside the gene matches. Germline CDR1 and CDR2: SGDLS and YYNGEE. The CDR3 DNA follows: TGTGCCAGCAGCCAGGGAGCGGGAGGGCCTTACGAGCAGTACTTC. Its protein is CASSQGAGGPYEQYF.

This clonotype has a handful of counts. This chain joins TRBV19 and TRBJ2-2; 11 nucleotides line up with TRBD1. This CDR3 has 17 amino acids. Germline-derived CDR1 and CDR2 are LNHDA and SQIVND (reference sequence). The V gene end was trimmed by 7 bases and the J gene end by 1 base; junction bases not matched to a gene: 8. This CDR3 reads CASTAWGQGGNTGELFF. The CDR3 DNA reads as TGTGCCAGTACCGCGTGGGGACAGGGGGGGAACACCGGGGAGCTGTTTTTT. Drawing the rest from reference TRBV19 and TRBJ2-2, the complete variable domain is DGGITQSPKYLFRKEGQNVTLSCEQNLNHDAMYWYRQDPGQGLRLIYYSQIVNDFQKGDIAEGYSVSREKKESFPLTVTSAQKNPTAFYLCASTAWGQGGNTGELFFGEGSRLTVL.

At least ten counts were recorded for this clonotype. This chain connects TRBV6-1 to TRBJ2-7; tentatively, D is TRBD1 (6 bases). This CDR3 comprises 14 residues. V was shortened by 5 bases and J by 4 bases, with 15 bases between the two germline ends. The germline gives CDR1 MNHNS, CDR2 SASEGT. The CDR3 region has the DNA TGTGCCAGCAGTCCCCTGCAGGGGACATACGAGCAGTACTTC. It is translated as CASSPLQGTYEQYF.